This T cell receptor (beta chain) is from a study of T cells in Graves' hyperthyroidism and ophthalmopathy. Germline CDR1 SGHRS, CDR2 YFSETQ. This CDR3 has 15 amino acids. J gave up 3 bases and V 0 bases, and 2 bases lay outside the gene matches. This clonotype came up many times. TCR beta CDR3 regions were amplified from RNA transcripts. The HTBI primer set was used in a first-round RT-PCR of the TCR CDR3. Each CDR3 protein gets one entry after TCRdb re-called the multiplex PCR reads with MiXCR. The sample consists of about 300,000 distinct CDR3 sequences, roughly 17% of them appearing once. Uncontrolled infection, other autoimmune disease, pregnancy or lactation barred patients from enrollment.

The sequenced sample consisted of blood. This TCR was sampled from a young man with Graves' hyperthyroidism. The chain has TRBV5-1 and TRBJ2-5; 10 positions match TRBD2. CDR3 loop: CASSLAGTSEETQYF. The CDR3, as DNA: TGCGCCAGCAGCTTGGCCGGGACTAGCGAAGAGACCCAGTACTTC.